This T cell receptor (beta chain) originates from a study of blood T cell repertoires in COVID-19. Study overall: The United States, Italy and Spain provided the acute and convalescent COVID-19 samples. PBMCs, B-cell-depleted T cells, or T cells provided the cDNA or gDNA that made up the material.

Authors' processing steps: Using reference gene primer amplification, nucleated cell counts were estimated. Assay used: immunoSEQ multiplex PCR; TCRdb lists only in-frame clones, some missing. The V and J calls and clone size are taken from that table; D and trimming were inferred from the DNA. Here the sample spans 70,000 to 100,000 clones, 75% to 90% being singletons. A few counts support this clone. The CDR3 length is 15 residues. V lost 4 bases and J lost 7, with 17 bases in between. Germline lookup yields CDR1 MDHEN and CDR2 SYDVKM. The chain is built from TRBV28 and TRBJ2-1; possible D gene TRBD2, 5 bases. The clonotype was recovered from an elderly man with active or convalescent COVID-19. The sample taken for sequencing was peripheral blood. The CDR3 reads CASSSSGTGKNEQFF. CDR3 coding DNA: TGTGCCAGCAGTTCCTCGGGCACCGGGAAGAATGAGCAGTTCTTC.